Listed below are T cell receptor beta chains from one sample, sequenced in a study of response to subunit inactivated influenza vaccine. TCRdb processed the RT-PCR reads anew with MiXCR; each CDR3 protein has one entry. The table has approximately 700,000 distinct CDR3 sequences, around a sixth seen once. The material was PBMCs from blood, obtained roughly 12 days after vaccination. The source of these receptors is a man aged 45 to 65 who received an inactivated influenza vaccine. CDR3s include the opening cysteine and the closing phenylalanine or tryptophan. Fields, in order: D gene, clone size, V gene, J gene, CDR3 protein, CDR3 DNA. D genes are given only for firm matches. Expanded clones get a size class; other rows say once, few or many, or leave the size out.

D: .; size: many; V: TRBV18; J: TRBJ2-2; CDR3: CASSPTDRFLTFTGELFF; DNA: TGTGCCAGCTCACCGACGGACCGTTTCCTTACCTTTACCGGGGAGCTGTTTTTT
D: .; size: .; V: TRBV3-1; J: TRBJ1-2; CDR3: CASSQSNGGYTF; DNA: TGTGCCAGCAGCCAGTCGAATGGAGGCTACACCTTC
D: TRBD1; size: many; V: TRBV6-1; J: TRBJ2-3; CDR3: CASSWTGTGTDTQYF; DNA: TGTGCCAGCAGTTGGACCGGGACAGGCACAGATACGCAGTATTTT
D: .; size: .; V: TRBV20-1; J: TRBJ2-1; CDR3: CSATRTDYNEQFF; DNA: TGCAGTGCCACCCGGACAGATTACAATGAGCAGTTCTTC
D: .; size: .; V: TRBV5-5; J: TRBJ2-3; CDR3: CASSTGSYTDTQYF; DNA: TGTGCCAGCAGCACCGGATCTTACACAGATACGCAGTATTTT
D: .; size: .; V: TRBV6-2/TRBV6-3; J: TRBJ2-3; CDR3: CASSYPLKGSKGTDTQYF; DNA: TGTGCCAGCAGTTACCCGCTCAAGGGGAGTAAGGGCACAGATACGCAGTATTTT
D: .; size: .; V: TRBV7-2; J: TRBJ1-3; CDR3: CASSLGLPSSGNTIYF; DNA: TGTGCCAGCAGCTTGGGATTACCGAGCTCTGGAAACACCATATATTTT
D: TRBD1; size: .; V: TRBV27; J: TRBJ2-3; CDR3: CASRNYRGLSTDTQYF; DNA: TGTGCCAGCAGGAACTACAGGGGGCTTAGCACAGATACGCAGTATTTT
D: .; size: .; V: TRBV4-2; J: TRBJ2-7; CDR3: CASSQKVLGGEDEQYF; DNA: TGTGCCAGCAGCCAAAAGGTTCTCGGGGGCGAGGACGAGCAGTACTTC
D: TRBD1; size: .; V: TRBV6-1; J: TRBJ1-6; CDR3: CATGQGTFNSPLHF; DNA: TGTGCCACGGGACAGGGGACTTTTAATTCACCCCTCCACTTT
D: .; size: .; V: TRBV5-1; J: TRBJ2-7; CDR3: CASSVGQTYEQYF; DNA: TGCGCCAGCAGCGTTGGACAGACCTACGAGCAGTACTTC
D: TRBD2; size: .; V: TRBV4-1; J: TRBJ2-5; CDR3: CASSRLSGSGETQYF; DNA: TGCGCCAGCAGCCGACTTAGCGGGAGCGGCGAGACCCAGTACTTC
D: .; size: few; V: TRBV5-5; J: TRBJ1-5; CDR3: CASSSQGGWQPQHF; DNA: TGTGCCAGCAGCTCACAGGGAGGTTGGCAGCCCCAGCATTTT
D: TRBD2; size: .; V: TRBV20-1; J: TRBJ2-3; CDR3: CSAKGLAGGETDTQYF; DNA: TGCAGTGCTAAGGGACTAGCGGGAGGGGAGACGGATACGCAGTATTTT
D: .; size: .; V: TRBV18; J: TRBJ2-7; CDR3: CASSPRSNPHEQYF; DNA: TGTGCCAGCTCACCACGGTCCAATCCCCACGAGCAGTACTTC
D: TRBD1; size: .; V: TRBV18; J: TRBJ1-5; CDR3: CASSPQGAQGQPQHF; DNA: TGTGCCAGCTCACCACAGGGGGCGCAAGGTCAGCCCCAGCATTTT